This T cell receptor beta chain was documented in a study of CD4 T cell repertoires in COVID-19. The study's findings and limits: Two or all three memory subsets shared several highly expanded SARS-CoV-2-reactive clonotypes. Some SARS-CoV-2 clonotypes, between about 7 and 27%, recurred in SARS-CoV and/or HKU1 cultures.

The CDR3 extends over 17 amino acids. This clone was found a few times. Antigen specificity is unknown. Sequenced by immunoSEQ multiplex PCR; TCRdb stores in-frame clones only, minus some. This sample has approximately 1,500 clones, with roughly a sixth found just once. The sequences come from memory CD4+ T cells, cultured in vitro, collected after recovery from COVID-19. This rearrangement joins TRBV21-1 to TRBJ2-1; the DNA was not compared with TRBD2, the D call given in the table. TRBV21-1 is an annotated pseudogene. The source of this sequence is a human donor who had COVID-19. The DNA for the CDR3 is TGTGCCAGCAGCCCCCGCATTGGAGCGGGAGTTGAGGATGAGCAGTTCTTC. Translating it yields CASSPRIGAGVEDEQFF.